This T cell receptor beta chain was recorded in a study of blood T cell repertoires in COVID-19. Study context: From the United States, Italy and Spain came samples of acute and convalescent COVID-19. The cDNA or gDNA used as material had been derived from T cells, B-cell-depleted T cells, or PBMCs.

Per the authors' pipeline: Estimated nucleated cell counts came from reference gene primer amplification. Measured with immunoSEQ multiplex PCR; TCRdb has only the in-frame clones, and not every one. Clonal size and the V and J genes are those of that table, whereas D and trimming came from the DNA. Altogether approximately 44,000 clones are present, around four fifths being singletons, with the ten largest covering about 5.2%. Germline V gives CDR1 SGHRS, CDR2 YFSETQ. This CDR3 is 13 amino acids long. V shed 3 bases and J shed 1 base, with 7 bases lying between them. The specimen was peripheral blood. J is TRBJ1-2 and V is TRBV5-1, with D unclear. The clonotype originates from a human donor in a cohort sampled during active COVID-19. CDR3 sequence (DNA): TGCGCCAGCAGCTATGGCAGTAACTATGGCTACACCTTC. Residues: CASSYGSNYGYTF. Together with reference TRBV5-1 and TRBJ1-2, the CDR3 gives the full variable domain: KAGVTQTPRYLIKTRGQQVTLSCSPISGHRSVSWYQQTPGQGLQFLFEYFSETQRNKGNFPGRFSGRQFSNSRSEMNVSTLELGDSALYLCASSYGSNYGYTFGSGTRLTVV.